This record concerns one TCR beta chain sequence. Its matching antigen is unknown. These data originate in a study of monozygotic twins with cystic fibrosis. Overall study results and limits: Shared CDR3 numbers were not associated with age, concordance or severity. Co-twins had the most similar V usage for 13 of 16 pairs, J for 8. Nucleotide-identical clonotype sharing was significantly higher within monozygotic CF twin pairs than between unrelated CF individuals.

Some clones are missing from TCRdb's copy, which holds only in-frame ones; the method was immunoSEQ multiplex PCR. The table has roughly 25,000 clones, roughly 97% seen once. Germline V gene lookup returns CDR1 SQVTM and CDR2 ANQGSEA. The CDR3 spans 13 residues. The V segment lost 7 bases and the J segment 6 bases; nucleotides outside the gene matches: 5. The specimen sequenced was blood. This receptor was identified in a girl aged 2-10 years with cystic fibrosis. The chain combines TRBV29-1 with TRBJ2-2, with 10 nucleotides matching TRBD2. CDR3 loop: CSGGTSVSGELFF. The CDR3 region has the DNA TGCAGCGGGGGGACTAGCGTCTCCGGGGAGCTGTTTTTT.